The clone carrying this T cell receptor beta chain occurred many times. Sample time point: patch test 1, 2 weeks after DPC sensitization. This sample's treatment: therapeutic diphenylcyclopropenone sensitization with weekly scalp DPC. This sample was taken from a study of human T cells and chemical hapten exposure. V lost 6 bases, J lost 1 base, and 5 bases lay in between. The CDR3 has 12 residues. TCRdb re-analysed the RACE reads in MiXCR, keeping a single row per CDR3 protein. The data contain 50,000 or so distinct CDR3 sequences, 9% to 9.5% of them seen just once; the ten biggest clones take up around 4.5%.

This chain joins TRBV12-3 or TRBV12-4 and TRBJ2-3; no reliable D call. This specimen was whole blood, taken in connection with sensitization to the hapten diphenylcyclopropenone (DPC). This TCR came from a woman between 50 and 59 years old with alopecia areata. Some clones in this sample may be carry-over from other donors' samples. CDR3 bases: TGTGCCAGCAGGGACGGCACAGATACGCAGTATTTT. Protein: CASRDGTDTQYF.